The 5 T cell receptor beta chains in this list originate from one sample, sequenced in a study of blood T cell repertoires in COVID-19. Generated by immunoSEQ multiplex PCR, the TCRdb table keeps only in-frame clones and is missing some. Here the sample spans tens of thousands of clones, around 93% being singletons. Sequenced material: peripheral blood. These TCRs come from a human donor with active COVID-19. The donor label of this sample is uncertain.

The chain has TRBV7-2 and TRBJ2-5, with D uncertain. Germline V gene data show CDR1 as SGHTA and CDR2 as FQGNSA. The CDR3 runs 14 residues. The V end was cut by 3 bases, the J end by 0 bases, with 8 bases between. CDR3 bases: TGTGCCAGCAGCTTCCAGAGGTACCAAGAGACCCAGTACTTC. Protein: CASSFQRYQETQYF. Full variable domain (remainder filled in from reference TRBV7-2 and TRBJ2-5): GAGVSQSPSNKVTEKGKDVELRCDPISGHTALYWYRQSLGQGLEFLIYFQGNSAPDKSGLPSDRFSAERTGGSVSTLTIQRTQQEDSAVYLCASSFQRYQETQYFGPGTRLLVL.

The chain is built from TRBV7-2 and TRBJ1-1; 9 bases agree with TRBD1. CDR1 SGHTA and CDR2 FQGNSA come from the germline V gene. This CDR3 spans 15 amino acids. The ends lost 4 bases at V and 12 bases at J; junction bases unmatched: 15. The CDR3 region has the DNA TGTGCCAGCAGCTCCCAACAGGGGGCATCCTTGAGAACTTTCTTT. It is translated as CASSSQQGASLRTFF.

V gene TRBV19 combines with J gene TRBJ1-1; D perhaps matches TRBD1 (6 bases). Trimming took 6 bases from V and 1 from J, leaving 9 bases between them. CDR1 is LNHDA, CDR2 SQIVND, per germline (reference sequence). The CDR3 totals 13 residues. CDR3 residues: CASRPQGNTEAFF. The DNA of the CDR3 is TGTGCCAGTAGGCCACAGGGGAACACTGAAGCTTTCTTT.

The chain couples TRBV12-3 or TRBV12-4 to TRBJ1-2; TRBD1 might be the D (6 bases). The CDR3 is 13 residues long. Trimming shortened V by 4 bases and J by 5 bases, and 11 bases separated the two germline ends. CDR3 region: CASSSTTGYGYTF. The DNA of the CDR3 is TGTGCCAGCAGTTCGACGACAGGTTATGGCTACACCTTC.

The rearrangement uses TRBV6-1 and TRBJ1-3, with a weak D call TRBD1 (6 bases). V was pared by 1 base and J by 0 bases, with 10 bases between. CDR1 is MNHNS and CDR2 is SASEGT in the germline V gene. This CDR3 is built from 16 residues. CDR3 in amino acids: CASSEGGQISGNTIYF. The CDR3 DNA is TGTGCCAGCAGTGAAGGGGGGCAGATCTCTGGAAACACCATATATTTT.